This T cell receptor beta chain was recovered during a study of blood T cell repertoires in COVID-19. About the research overall: Samples representing acute and convalescent COVID-19 were sourced from the United States, Italy and Spain. In each case, the material was cDNA or gDNA derived from T cells, B-cell-depleted T cells, or PBMCs.

In the authors' methods: Amplification of reference gene primers provided the estimated nucleated cell counts. Profiled with immunoSEQ multiplex PCR; TCRdb holds only in-frame clones, not every one. For V, J and clone size, that table is used; D and trimming come from the DNA. The sample includes about 50,000 clones, more than 85% of them seen just once. There are 15 residues in the CDR3. The V end was cut by 3 bases, the J end by 5 bases, with 17 bases between. CDR1 DFQATT and CDR2 SNEGSKA come from the germline V gene (reference sequence). This receptor was identified in a man in his forties or fifties with active COVID-19. The sample consisted of peripheral blood. This chain joins TRBV20-1 and TRBJ2-1; a weak D match, TRBD2 (6 bases). In nucleotides, the CDR3 is TGCAGTGCTAGTGGCGCGGGCCGGGGGAACAATGAGCAGTTCTTC. Translating gives CSASGAGRGNNEQFF.